Each of the 16 T cell receptor beta chains below was sequenced from the same sample in a study of regulatory T cells in long-lasting Graves disease. Arm-PCR of CDR3 regions and iRepertoire HTBI primers were the basis on which TCR beta libraries were built. TCRdb used MiXCR to reprocess the multiplex PCR reads, holding one entry per CDR3 protein. The table includes roughly 420,000 distinct CDR3 sequences, roughly 17% detected once. Time point meaning: newly diagnosed GD, antithyroid drugs for less than 3 months. PBMC-derived RNA was used for the TCR library. The same sample was also studied in work on T cells in Graves' hyperthyroidism and ophthalmopathy.

Sequences were derived from peripheral blood mononuclear cells (PBMCs), sampled at new diagnosis, from a patient treated with antithyroid drugs. These receptors were taken from a young woman with Graves disease.

As concerns this clonotype: This likely came from a read error, as a far larger clone is one base away. The CDR3 spells CASSLNYERYF. The CDR3 DNA reads TGTGCCAGCAGCCTCAACTACGAGCGGTACTTC. V and J are TRBV7-2 and TRBJ2-7; D is uncertain. The germline gives CDR1 SGHTA, CDR2 FQGNSA. The CDR3 runs to 11 residues. Complete variable domain (other parts from reference TRBV7-2 and TRBJ2-7): GAGVSQSPSNKVTEKGKDVELRCDPISGHTALYWYRQSLGQGLEFLIYFQGNSAPDKSGLPSDRFSAERTGGSVSTLTIQRTQQEDSAVYLCASSLNYERYFGPGTRLTVT.

This clonotype was observed a few times. The genes are TRBV4-1 and TRBJ2-3; D may correspond to TRBD1 or TRBD2 (6 bases each). There are 14 residues in the CDR3. Per the germline V gene, CDR1 is MGHRA and CDR2 is YSYEKL. The V gene lost 1 base and the J gene lost 6 bases, with 11 bases spanning the gap. CDR3 loop: CASSQAGDRDTQYF. CDR3 DNA sequence: TGCGCCAGCAGCCAAGCGGGAGACAGGGATACGCAGTATTTT.

V gene TRBV6-9 combines with J gene TRBJ1-1; a weak D match, TRBD1 (5 bases). CDR3 length equals 15 residues. CDR1 is MNHGY, CDR2 SVAAGI, per germline. With 4 bases removed from V and 0 bases from J, the gap between germline ends came to 12 bases. The CDR3 loop is CASSFLGGMNTEAFF. The CDR3 DNA sequence: TGTGCCAGCAGTTTTTTGGGGGGGATGAACACTGAAGCTTTCTTT.

This clonotype was recorded many times. The chain recombines TRBV28 with TRBJ1-3, with 9 bases matching TRBD1. Germline CDR1 MDHEN, CDR2 SYDVKM. J gave up 3 bases and V 6 bases, and 9 bases lay outside the gene matches. The CDR3 is 16 residues long. The CDR3 nucleotides are TGTGCCAGCAGCCGAACCGGGACAGGGTTTGGAAACACCATATATTTT. Amino acid sequence: CASSRTGTGFGNTIYF.

The sample holds many counts of this clonotype. The chain recombines TRBV6-1 with TRBJ1-1; no clear D. This CDR3 contains 14 residues. Trimming shortened V by 0 bases and J by 2 bases, and 7 bases separated the two germline ends. Germline CDR1 reads MNHNS; CDR2 reads SASEGT. The CDR3: CASSEAIGNTEAFF. The CDR3 nucleotides are TGTGCCAGCAGTGAAGCGATAGGCAACACTGAAGCTTTCTTT.

This clonotype was recorded a few times. This rearrangement joins TRBV6-5 to TRBJ2-1; 12 nucleotides line up with TRBD2. The CDR3 extends over 13 amino acids. CDR1 MNHEY and CDR2 SVGAGI come from the germline V gene. Losses at the gene ends were 4 bases for V and 12 bases for J; bases not matched to a gene: 4. CDR3 DNA: TGTGCCAGCAGTTTTTCGACTAGCGGGAGGCAGTTCTTC. It codes for CASSFSTSGRQFF.

This clonotype was counted ten times or more. The chain employs TRBV28 and TRBJ2-3, with TRBD1 matching 8 bases. Germline-derived CDR1 and CDR2 are MDHEN and SYDVKM. This CDR3 has 13 amino acids. The trim removed 1 base at V and 9 bases at J, leaving 3 bases unmatched. This chain's CDR3 is CASSLYRQGTQYF. The CDR3 nucleotides read TGTGCCAGCAGTTTATACCGACAGGGGACGCAGTATTTT.

For this clonotype: At one end, the junction sequence differs from germline, possibly due to a read error. The rearrangement uses TRBV6-1 and TRBJ2-1; no clear D. Germline assignment: CDR1 MNHNS and CDR2 SASEGT. The CDR3 loop spans 14 amino acids. The CDR3 coding sequence is TGTGCCAGCAGTTCTCTACTAAGTTTCAATGAGCAGTCCTTC. Translating gives CASSSLLSFNEQSF.

This clonotype has at least ten counts. Germline and junction disagree at one end, which may indicate a read error. The rearrangement links TRBV7-8 to TRBJ2-3; perhaps TRBD2 as D (5 bases). Germline CDR1 SGHVS, CDR2 FQNEAQ. This CDR3 region has 14 residues. The CDR3, as DNA: TGTGCCAGCAGCGTAGCGTCTAGCACAGATACGCAGTATTTT. As protein: CASSVASSTDTQYF.

This clonotype was counted many times. This chain connects TRBV18 to TRBJ1-4; D unclear. This CDR3 spans 14 amino acids. Germline loops: CDR1 KGHSH, CDR2 LQKENI. The V end was cut by 2 bases, the J end by 5 bases, with 9 bases between. The CDR3 bases are TGTGCCAGCTCACCAGGGCTGGGGAATGAAAAACTGTTTTTT. Its protein is CASSPGLGNEKLFF.

About this clonotype: Given a much more abundant clone one base away, this may be a read error. The chain uses TRBV6-9 and TRBJ2-7; possible D gene TRBD1, 5 bases. V shed 4 bases and J shed 5 bases, with 12 bases lying between them. This CDR3 has 13 residues. CDR1 MNHGY and CDR2 SVAAGI come from the germline V gene. In DNA form, the CDR3 reads TGTGCCAGCAGTTCAGGGATTCTCCACGAGCAGTACTTC. This encodes CASSSGILHEQYF.

V usage is TRBV24-1 and J usage is TRBJ1-2; D unresolved. The CDR3 is 14 residues long. The germline V gene has CDR1 KGHDR and CDR2 SFDVKD. The V and J ends lost 4 bases and 8 bases respectively, with 16 bases between them. The CDR3 region has the DNA TGTGCCACCAGTGACTCTGGACCGCACTGGGGCTACACCTTC. Translated, it gives CATSDSGPHWGYTF.

This clonotype was seen more than once but under ten times. The chain is built from TRBV2 and TRBJ2-7; D possibly corresponds to TRBD2 (6 bases). Per the germline V gene, CDR1 is SNHLY and CDR2 is FYNNEI. The CDR3 totals 11 residues. V lost 7 bases and J 4 bases, leaving 8 bases between the germline ends. This chain's CDR3 is CASIGRYEQYF. DNA for the CDR3: TGTGCCAGCATCGGGAGATACGAGCAGTACTTC.

In its sample, this clonotype was seen many times. The chain couples TRBV5-1 to TRBJ2-3, with 10 bases lining up with TRBD1. The V gene end was trimmed by 0 bases and the J gene end by 4 bases; junction bases not matched to a gene: 5. The germline V gene encodes CDR1 SGHRS and CDR2 YFSETQ. The CDR3 sequence is 16 residues long. The CDR3 sequence: CASSLAGTGDADTQYF. The CDR3 region has the DNA TGCGCCAGCAGCTTGGCCGGGACAGGGGACGCAGATACGCAGTATTTT.

This clonotype was picked up a small number of times. J is TRBJ1-5 and V is TRBV10-3; TRBD1 agrees at 7 bases. V lost 8 bases to trimming and J lost 0 bases; unmatched junction nucleotides: 4. This CDR3 is built from 14 residues. Germline loops: CDR1 ENHRY, CDR2 SYGVKD. The CDR3 nucleotides are TGTGCCATCCGTCAGGGGGATAGCAATCAGCCCCAGCATTTT. Protein: CAIRQGDSNQPQHF.

This clonotype has just one count. A read error may account for a junction end that differs from germline. The V gene is TRBV5-5, the J gene TRBJ2-7, with TRBD1 matching over 7 bases. The CDR3 runs to 15 residues. Germline CDR1 reads SGHKS; CDR2 reads YYEKEE (reference sequence). CDR3 coding DNA: TGTGCCAGCAGCTTGAGGGGGCGGATGATCTACGGGCAGTACTTC. Translation: CASSLRGRMIYGQYF.